Reported below is one T cell receptor (beta chain). The antigen is unknown. This sample is part of a study of T cell responses to AZD1222 COVID-19 vaccine. Points from the study as a whole: Donors, mostly white British, included more females; clonal diversity was possibly underestimated. Dominant at 160-218 and 743-854, vaccine-associated CD4 TCRs also spanned spike. Repertoires were obtained solely post-peak T cell response.

This CDR3 spans 14 amino acids. In germline, CDR1 is MDHEN, CDR2 SYDVKM. V lost 2 bases to trimming and J lost 5 bases, with 12 bases between them. Profiled with immunoSEQ multiplex PCR; TCRdb holds only in-frame clones, not every one. The table records approximately 100,000 clones, over 75% of them present only once. This sequence was found in an adult in good health. The V gene is TRBV28, the J gene TRBJ1-1; D may be TRBD1 (6 bases). Specimen: peripheral blood, collected on day 0 of AZD1222 vaccination. The CDR3 DNA is TGTGCCAGCAGTTTAAGGGGGTCTTGGACTGAAGCTTTCTTT. Protein: CASSLRGSWTEAFF.